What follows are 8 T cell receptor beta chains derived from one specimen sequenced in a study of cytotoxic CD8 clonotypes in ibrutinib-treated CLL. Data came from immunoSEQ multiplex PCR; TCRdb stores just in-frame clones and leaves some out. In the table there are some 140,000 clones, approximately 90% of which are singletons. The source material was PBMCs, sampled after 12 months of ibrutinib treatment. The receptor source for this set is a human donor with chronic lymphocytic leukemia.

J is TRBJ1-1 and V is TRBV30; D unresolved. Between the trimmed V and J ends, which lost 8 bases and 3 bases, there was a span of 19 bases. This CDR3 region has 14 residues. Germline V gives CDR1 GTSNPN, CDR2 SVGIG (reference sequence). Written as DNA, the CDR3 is TGTGCCCTTAATAAGGCAGGCTTGGACACTGAAGCTTTCTTT. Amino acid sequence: CALNKAGLDTEAFF.

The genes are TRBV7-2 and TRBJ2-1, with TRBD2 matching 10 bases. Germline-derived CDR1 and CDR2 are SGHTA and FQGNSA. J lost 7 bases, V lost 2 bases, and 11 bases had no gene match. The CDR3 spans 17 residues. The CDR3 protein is CASSLWSRSGRANEQFF. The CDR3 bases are TGTGCCAGCAGCTTATGGTCTCGGAGCGGGAGGGCTAATGAGCAGTTCTTC.

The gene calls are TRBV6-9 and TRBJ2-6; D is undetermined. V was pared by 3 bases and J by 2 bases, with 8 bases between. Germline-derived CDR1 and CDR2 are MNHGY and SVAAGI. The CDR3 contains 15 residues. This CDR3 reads CASSYGSAGANVLTF. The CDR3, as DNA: TGTGCCAGCAGTTACGGGTCCGCTGGGGCCAACGTCCTGACTTTC.

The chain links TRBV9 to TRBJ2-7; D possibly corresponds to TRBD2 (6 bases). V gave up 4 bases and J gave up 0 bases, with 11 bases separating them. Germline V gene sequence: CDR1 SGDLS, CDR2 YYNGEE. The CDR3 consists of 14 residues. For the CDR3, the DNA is TGTGCCAGCAGCCGCCGGGAGCGCTCCTACGAGCAGTACTTC. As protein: CASSRRERSYEQYF.

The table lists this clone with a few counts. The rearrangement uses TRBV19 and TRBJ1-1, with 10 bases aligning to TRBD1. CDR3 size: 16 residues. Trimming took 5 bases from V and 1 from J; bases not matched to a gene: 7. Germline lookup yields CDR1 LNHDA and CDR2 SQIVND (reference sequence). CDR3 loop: CASSSPGTGENTEAFF. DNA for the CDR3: TGTGCCAGTAGTTCCCCGGGGACAGGGGAGAACACTGAAGCTTTCTTT.

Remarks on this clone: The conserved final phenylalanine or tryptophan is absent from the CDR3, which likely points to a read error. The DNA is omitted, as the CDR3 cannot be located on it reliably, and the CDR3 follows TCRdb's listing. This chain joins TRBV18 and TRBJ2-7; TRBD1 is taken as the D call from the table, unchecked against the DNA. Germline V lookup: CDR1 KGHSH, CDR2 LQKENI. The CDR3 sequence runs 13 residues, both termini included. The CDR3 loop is CASSPRPQAPYPL.

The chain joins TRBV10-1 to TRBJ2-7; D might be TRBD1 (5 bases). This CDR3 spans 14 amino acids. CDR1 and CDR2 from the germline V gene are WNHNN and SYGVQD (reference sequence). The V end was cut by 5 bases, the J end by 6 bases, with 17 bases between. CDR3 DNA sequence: TGCGCCAGCAGTCCCGAGCAGGGTGGTCGCGAGCAGTACTTC. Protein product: CASSPEQGGREQYF.

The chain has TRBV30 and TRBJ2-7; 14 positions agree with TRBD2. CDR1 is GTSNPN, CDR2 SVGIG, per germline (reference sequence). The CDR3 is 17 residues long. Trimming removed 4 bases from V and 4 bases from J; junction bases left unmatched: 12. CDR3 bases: TGTGCCTGGACTCGTACACGGACTAGCGGGAGGTTATACGAGCAGTACTTC. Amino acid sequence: CAWTRTRTSGRLYEQYF. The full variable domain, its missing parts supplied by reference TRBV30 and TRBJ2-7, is SQTIHQWPATLVQPVGSPLSLECTVEGTSNPNLYWYRQAAGRGLQLLFYSVGIGQISSEVPQNLSASRPQDRQFILSSKKLLLSDSGFYLCAWTRTRTSGRLYEQYFGPGTRLTVT.